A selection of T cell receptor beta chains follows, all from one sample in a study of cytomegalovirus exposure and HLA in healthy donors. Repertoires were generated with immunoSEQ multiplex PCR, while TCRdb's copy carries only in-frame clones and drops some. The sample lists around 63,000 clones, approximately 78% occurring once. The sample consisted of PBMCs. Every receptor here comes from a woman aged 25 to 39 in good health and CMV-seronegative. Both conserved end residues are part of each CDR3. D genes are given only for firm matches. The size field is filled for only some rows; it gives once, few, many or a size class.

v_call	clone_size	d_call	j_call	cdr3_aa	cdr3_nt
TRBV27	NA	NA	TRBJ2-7	CASSFGTAPVYEQYF	TGTGCCAGCAGTTTTGGGACTGCCCCCGTCTACGAGCAGTACTTC
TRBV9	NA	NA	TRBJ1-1	CASSERGTRPPMNTEAFF	TGTGCCAGCAGCGAAAGGGGGACTAGACCCCCAATGAACACTGAAGCTTTCTTT
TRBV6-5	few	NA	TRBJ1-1	CASIQRLKAFF	TGTGCCAGCATCCAGCGCCTAAAAGCTTTCTTT
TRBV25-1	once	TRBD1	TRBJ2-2	CASSLGTGGIAGELFF	TGTGCCAGCAGTCTTGGGACAGGGGGCATCGCCGGGGAGCTGTTTTTT
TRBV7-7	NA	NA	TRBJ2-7	CASSLAGTSYEQYF	TGTGCCAGCAGCTTAGCGGGCACCAGCTACGAGCAGTACTTC
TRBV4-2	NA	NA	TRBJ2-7	CASSPDFPDPYEQYF	TGTGCCAGCAGCCCGGACTTCCCAGATCCCTACGAGCAGTACTTC
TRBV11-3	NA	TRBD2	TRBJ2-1	CASSGLAGGLEQFF	TGTGCCAGCAGCGGACTAGCGGGGGGTTTGGAGCAGTTCTTC
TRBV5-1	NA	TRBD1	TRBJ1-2	CASSPEPPGQGEGYTF	TGCGCCAGCAGCCCAGAGCCTCCGGGACAGGGGGAGGGCTACACCTTC
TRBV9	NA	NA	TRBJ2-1	CASSVGPMEGNEQFF	TGTGCCAGCAGCGTAGGGCCCATGGAGGGCAATGAGCAGTTCTTC
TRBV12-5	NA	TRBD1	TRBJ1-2	CASGLFRYRDRVAPYGYTF	TGTGCTAGTGGTTTGTTTCGCTACCGGGACAGGGTAGCTCCATATGGCTACACCTTC
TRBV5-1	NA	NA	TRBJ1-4	CASSLNGGNEKLFF	TGCGCCAGCAGCTTGAACGGGGGTAATGAAAAACTGTTTTTT
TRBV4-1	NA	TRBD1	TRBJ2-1	CASSERTGDYNEQFF	TGCGCCAGCAGCGAAAGGACAGGCGATTACAATGAGCAGTTCTTC
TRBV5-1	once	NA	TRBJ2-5	CASSPDSQETQYF	TGCGCCAGCAGCCCGGACAGCCAAGAGACCCAGTACTTC
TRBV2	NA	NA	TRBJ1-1	CASSERGLNVLAFF	TGTGCCAGCAGTGAAAGAGGCCTTAACGTTCTAGCTTTCTTT
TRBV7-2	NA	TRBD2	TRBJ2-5	CASSLGLAAQETQYF	TGTGCCAGCAGCTTAGGACTAGCAGCACAAGAGACCCAGTACTTC
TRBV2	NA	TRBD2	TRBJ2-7	CASRGQGRGGGLYEQYF	TGTGCCAGCAGGGGGCAGGGGCGCGGGGGGGGTCTCTACGAGCAGTACTTC
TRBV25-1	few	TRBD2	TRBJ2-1	CASSEYLAGMQFF	TGTGCCAGCAGTGAATATTTAGCGGGTATGCAGTTCTTC
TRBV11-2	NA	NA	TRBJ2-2	CASSFTNTGELFF	TGTGCCAGCAGCTTTACTAACACCGGGGAGCTGTTTTTT
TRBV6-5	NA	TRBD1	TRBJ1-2	CASRRGQGASYGYTF	TGTGCCAGCAGGAGGGGACAGGGGGCTTCCTATGGCTACACCTTC
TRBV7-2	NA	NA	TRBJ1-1	CASSLRTQNTEAFF	TGTGCCAGCAGCTTGCGGACACAGAACACTGAAGCTTTCTTT
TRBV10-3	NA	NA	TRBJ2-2	CAISESRGKNTGELFF	TGTGCCATCAGTGAGTCACGGGGGAAGAACACCGGGGAGCTGTTTTTT
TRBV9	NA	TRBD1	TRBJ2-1	CASSVGDRKSEQFF	TGTGCCAGCAGCGTAGGGGACAGAAAGTCCGAGCAGTTCTTC
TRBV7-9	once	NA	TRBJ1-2	CASSLPDSYGYTF	TGTGCCAGCAGCCTACCTGACAGCTATGGCTACACCTTC
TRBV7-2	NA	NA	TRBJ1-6	CASSLLRELSSYNSPLHF	TGTGCCAGCAGCTTACTCAGGGAATTGTCCTCCTATAATTCACCCCTCCACTTT
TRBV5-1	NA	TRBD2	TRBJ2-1	CASSLDGRGDNEQFF	TGCGCCAGCAGCTTGGATGGGCGGGGGGACAATGAGCAGTTCTTC
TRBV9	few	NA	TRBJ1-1	CASSPRQVNTEAFF	TGTGCCAGCAGCCCCAGACAGGTGAACACTGAAGCTTTCTTT